These T cell receptor beta chains were read from a single sample in a study of patients and donors after allogeneic stem cell transplantation. TCRdb processed the RT-PCR reads anew with MiXCR; each CDR3 protein has one entry. This table has roughly 200,000 distinct CDR3 sequences, over 30% appearing once. The sample comprised blood, either unsorted or a sorted T cell fraction (not recorded which). These receptor sequences come from a human donor who was either an allogeneic HSCT recipient or a stem cell or donor lymphocyte infusion donor (not recorded which). It is not recorded whose cells these are; they may come from a transplant donor. Each CDR3 is given with its conserved first and last residue. Fields, in order: D gene, clone size, V gene, J gene, CDR3 protein, CDR3 DNA. A D gene is named only where the DNA matches it firmly. The size field is filled for only some rows; it gives once, few, many or a size class.

d_call: TRBD1; clone_size: NA; v_call: TRBV7-9; j_call: TRBJ1-2; cdr3_aa: CASSLARDRDYGYTF; cdr3_nt: TGTGCCAGCAGCTTAGCGCGGGACAGGGACTATGGCTACACCTTC
d_call: TRBD2; clone_size: NA; v_call: TRBV20-1; j_call: TRBJ2-4; cdr3_aa: CSARDIQRGGYIQYF; cdr3_nt: TGCAGTGCTAGAGATATACAGCGGGGGGGGTACATTCAGTACTTC
d_call: NA; clone_size: NA; v_call: TRBV20-1; j_call: TRBJ1-2; cdr3_aa: CSAPEQAYGYTF; cdr3_nt: TGCAGTGCTCCGGAACAGGCCTATGGCTACACCTTC
d_call: TRBD1; clone_size: few; v_call: TRBV29-1; j_call: TRBJ1-1; cdr3_aa: CSVITGQSNTEAFF; cdr3_nt: TGCAGCGTTATAACGGGACAGTCGAACACTGAAGCTTTCTTT
d_call: NA; clone_size: NA; v_call: TRBV29-1; j_call: TRBJ2-5; cdr3_aa: CSVEGSVIRETQYF; cdr3_nt: TGCAGCGTTGAGGGTAGTGTAATTCGAGAGACCCAGTACTTC
d_call: NA; clone_size: few; v_call: TRBV4-3; j_call: TRBJ1-1; cdr3_aa: CASSQDYRPNTEAFF; cdr3_nt: TGCGCCAGCAGCCAAGATTACAGGCCGAACACTGAAGCTTTCTTT
d_call: NA; clone_size: few; v_call: TRBV14; j_call: TRBJ1-2; cdr3_aa: CASSQWGNYGYTF; cdr3_nt: TGTGCCAGCAGCCAGTGGGGTAACTATGGCTACACCTTC
d_call: NA; clone_size: NA; v_call: TRBV14; j_call: TRBJ1-1; cdr3_aa: CASSPTNEAFF; cdr3_nt: TGTGCCAGCAGCCCCACCAACGAAGCTTTCTTT
d_call: NA; clone_size: few; v_call: TRBV4-1; j_call: TRBJ1-6; cdr3_aa: CASSQWARNSPLHF; cdr3_nt: TGCGCCAGCAGCCAATGGGCGCGGAATTCACCCCTCCACTTT
d_call: NA; clone_size: NA; v_call: TRBV6-6; j_call: TRBJ1-1; cdr3_aa: CATSESAPNTEAFF; cdr3_nt: TGTGCCACCTCCGAGAGTGCCCCGAACACTGAAGCTTTCTTT
d_call: NA; clone_size: NA; v_call: TRBV27; j_call: TRBJ2-2; cdr3_aa: CASSLSATGELFF; cdr3_nt: TGTGCCAGCAGTTTATCTGCCACCGGGGAGCTGTTTTTT
d_call: NA; clone_size: NA; v_call: TRBV10-3; j_call: TRBJ2-3; cdr3_aa: CAISAGGSTDTQYF; cdr3_nt: TGTGCCATCAGTGCAGGGGGGAGCACAGATACGCAGTATTTT
d_call: NA; clone_size: NA; v_call: TRBV29-1; j_call: TRBJ2-3; cdr3_aa: CSVERESTDTQYF; cdr3_nt: TGCAGCGTTGAGAGGGAAAGCACAGATACGCAGTATTTT
d_call: TRBD1; clone_size: NA; v_call: TRBV5-1; j_call: TRBJ2-3; cdr3_aa: CASSYGTDLSTDTQYF; cdr3_nt: TGCGCCAGCAGCTATGGGACAGACCTTAGCACAGATACGCAGTATTTT
d_call: TRBD1; clone_size: NA; v_call: TRBV7-3; j_call: TRBJ1-5; cdr3_aa: CASSSTGGQPQHF; cdr3_nt: TGTGCCAGCAGCTCTACAGGGGGGCAGCCCCAGCATTTT
d_call: NA; clone_size: NA; v_call: TRBV12-3/TRBV12-4; j_call: TRBJ1-5; cdr3_aa: CASSFGVGRNQPQHF; cdr3_nt: TGTGCCAGCAGTTTCGGCGTAGGCAGGAATCAGCCCCAGCATTTT
d_call: NA; clone_size: NA; v_call: TRBV4-3; j_call: TRBJ1-1; cdr3_aa: CASSQLQGNTEAFF; cdr3_nt: TGCGCCAGCAGCCAACTACAGGGAAACACTGAAGCTTTCTTT
d_call: TRBD2; clone_size: NA; v_call: TRBV27; j_call: TRBJ2-2; cdr3_aa: CASSPRAGSNTGELFF; cdr3_nt: TGTGCCAGCAGTCCGAGAGCGGGGTCGAACACCGGGGAGCTGTTTTTT
d_call: NA; clone_size: NA; v_call: TRBV5-1; j_call: TRBJ2-7; cdr3_aa: CASSSSGRSYEQYF; cdr3_nt: TGCGCCAGCAGCTCCTCGGGACGGAGCTACGAGCAGTACTTC
d_call: NA; clone_size: NA; v_call: TRBV4-2; j_call: TRBJ1-2; cdr3_aa: CASSQDSVDRPNYGYTF; cdr3_nt: TGTGCCAGCAGCCAAGATTCCGTGGACAGACCGAACTATGGCTACACCTTC
d_call: TRBD1; clone_size: once; v_call: TRBV4-1; j_call: TRBJ2-3; cdr3_aa: CASNRVLAGTGNTDTQYF; cdr3_nt: TGCGCCAGCAATCGTGTTTTGGCCGGGACAGGGAACACAGATACGCAGTATTTT
d_call: TRBD1; clone_size: few; v_call: TRBV20-1; j_call: TRBJ2-2; cdr3_aa: CSATRGDRDHGELFF; cdr3_nt: TGCAGTGCCACTAGAGGGGACAGGGATCACGGGGAGCTGTTTTTT
d_call: NA; clone_size: few; v_call: TRBV12-3/TRBV12-4; j_call: TRBJ1-6; cdr3_aa: CASRRQDSYNSPLHF; cdr3_nt: TGTGCCAGCAGAAGACAGGACTCCTATAATTCACCCCTCCACTTT
d_call: NA; clone_size: NA; v_call: TRBV6-1; j_call: TRBJ1-2; cdr3_aa: CATSRQEIIGYTF; cdr3_nt: TGTGCCACCTCCCGACAGGAAATAATTGGCTACACCTTC
d_call: NA; clone_size: NA; v_call: TRBV13; j_call: TRBJ1-1; cdr3_aa: CASSPTQGKTSTEAFF; cdr3_nt: TGTGCCAGCAGCCCAACTCAGGGGAAAACCTCCACTGAAGCTTTCTTT
d_call: NA; clone_size: NA; v_call: TRBV6-6; j_call: TRBJ1-1; cdr3_aa: CASSYSRAGDTEAFF; cdr3_nt: TGTGCCAGCAGTTACTCGAGGGCGGGGGACACTGAAGCTTTCTTT
d_call: NA; clone_size: NA; v_call: TRBV9; j_call: TRBJ1-6; cdr3_aa: CASSPRSNSPLHF; cdr3_nt: TGTGCCAGCAGCCCCCGGTCGAATTCACCCCTCCACTTT
d_call: NA; clone_size: NA; v_call: TRBV7-2; j_call: TRBJ2-4; cdr3_aa: CASSRDYLAKNIQYF; cdr3_nt: TGTGCCAGCAGCCGTGACTACCTAGCCAAAAACATTCAGTACTTC
d_call: NA; clone_size: NA; v_call: TRBV28; j_call: TRBJ1-1; cdr3_aa: CASSLRNRNTEAFF; cdr3_nt: TGTGCCAGCAGCCTACGAAACAGGAACACTGAAGCTTTCTTT
d_call: TRBD1; clone_size: NA; v_call: TRBV7-9; j_call: TRBJ2-7; cdr3_aa: CASSWTGTGPFSYEQYF; cdr3_nt: TGTGCCAGCAGCTGGACCGGGACAGGTCCCTTTTCTTACGAGCAGTACTTC
d_call: NA; clone_size: NA; v_call: TRBV6-6; j_call: TRBJ1-6; cdr3_aa: CASSSSPDTFYNSPLHF; cdr3_nt: TGTGCCAGCAGTTCGTCCCCCGACACTTTCTATAATTCACCCCTCCACTTT
d_call: NA; clone_size: few; v_call: TRBV15; j_call: TRBJ1-3; cdr3_aa: CATSPGRSLSGNTIYF; cdr3_nt: TGTGCCACCAGCCCAGGCAGGTCCCTCTCTGGAAACACCATATATTTT
d_call: NA; clone_size: few; v_call: TRBV4-3; j_call: TRBJ1-3; cdr3_aa: CASSQDRAPGGNTIYF; cdr3_nt: TGCGCCAGCAGCCAAGATCGGGCCCCGGGTGGAAACACCATATATTTT
d_call: NA; clone_size: NA; v_call: TRBV7-9; j_call: TRBJ2-1; cdr3_aa: CASSLDRALLISGQFF; cdr3_nt: TGTGCCAGCAGCTTAGACCGGGCCCTTCTTATTAGTGGGCAGTTCTTC
d_call: TRBD2; clone_size: NA; v_call: TRBV28; j_call: TRBJ2-3; cdr3_aa: CASSLSGTNTDTQYF; cdr3_nt: TGTGCCAGCAGTCTTAGCGGGACTAACACAGATACGCAGTATTTT
d_call: TRBD1; clone_size: NA; v_call: TRBV6-6; j_call: TRBJ2-1; cdr3_aa: CASRRDRALLNYNEQFF; cdr3_nt: TGTGCCAGCAGACGGGACAGGGCCCTTCTTAACTACAATGAGCAGTTCTTC
d_call: TRBD1; clone_size: NA; v_call: TRBV18; j_call: TRBJ1-2; cdr3_aa: CASSPLEGASYGYTF; cdr3_nt: TGTGCCAGCTCACCACTGGAGGGGGCCTCCTATGGCTACACCTTC
d_call: NA; clone_size: NA; v_call: TRBV5-1; j_call: TRBJ2-7; cdr3_aa: CASSLEYGTYEQYF; cdr3_nt: TGCGCCAGCAGCTTGGAATACGGCACCTACGAGCAGTACTTC
d_call: NA; clone_size: NA; v_call: TRBV20-1; j_call: TRBJ1-6; cdr3_aa: CSARRGWETNSPLHF; cdr3_nt: TGCAGTGCTAGGAGGGGATGGGAGACCAATTCACCCCTCCACTTT
d_call: NA; clone_size: NA; v_call: TRBV7-6; j_call: TRBJ1-5; cdr3_aa: CASSLAPKGPRNQPQHF; cdr3_nt: TGTGCCAGCAGCTTAGCTCCGAAGGGGCCCCGCAATCAGCCCCAGCATTTT
d_call: NA; clone_size: few; v_call: TRBV20-1; j_call: TRBJ1-1; cdr3_aa: CSARGRPTMNTEAFF; cdr3_nt: TGCAGTGCTAGAGGGCGGCCAACAATGAACACTGAAGCTTTCTTT
d_call: TRBD1; clone_size: few; v_call: TRBV6-5; j_call: TRBJ2-5; cdr3_aa: CASSGTGARETQYF; cdr3_nt: TGTGCCAGCAGTGGGACAGGGGCGCGAGAGACCCAGTACTTC